This T cell receptor (beta chain) came from a study of T cells in Graves' hyperthyroidism and ophthalmopathy. General observations from the study: The model made its ophthalmopathy prediction, and onset followed a median 6.5 months later. Ophthalmopathy stood apart from stable hyperthyroidism in a 13 V-J model. In blood, most of the thyroid clonotypes expanded above 0.001 were also present.

PBMCs came from over 8.5 ml fresh peripheral blood. Amplified TCR beta CDR3 regions came from RNA transcripts. First-round RT-PCR of the TCR CDR3 relied on the HTBI primer set. In TCRdb, the multiplex PCR reads were re-called with MiXCR into one record per CDR3 protein. The sample consists of around 390,000 distinct CDR3 sequences, about 14% of them appearing once. For this clonotype: Its matching antigen is unknown.

Germline loops: CDR1 MGHDK, CDR2 SYGVNS. V lost 8 bases and J 5 bases, leaving 24 bases between the germline ends. The CDR3 consists of 17 residues. The receptor was isolated from a woman aged 30 to 39 with Graves' ophthalmopathy. V gene TRBV25-1 combines with J gene TRBJ1-4; tentative D call: TRBD1 (6 bases). Sequencing was carried out using blood. The DNA of the CDR3 is TGTGCCAGCGGAGCGACAGGCCAGGGGCCTTTAAATGAAAAACTGTTTTTT. Translation gives CASGATGQGPLNEKLFF.